This paragraph reports one T cell receptor (beta chain). Its target is unknown. This sample was taken from a study of cytomegalovirus exposure and HLA in healthy donors. Use of 60 Vbeta and 13 Jbeta primers characterized the PCR. Only in-frame clones appear in the TCRdb table, and some are missing; sequencing was by immunoSEQ multiplex PCR. The sample includes under 150,000 clones, about 85% of them seen just once. Study findings and constraints: 164 TCR beta chains were listed as cytomegalovirus-associated. For most TCR beta V segments, an earlier analysis put the productive rate at about 87% or about 30% of the time. The study reported that TCR beta sequences accurately predicted HLA-A and HLA-B alleles in most subjects.

CDR3 length: 18 amino acids. CDR1 and CDR2 (germline): MNHEY, SMNVEV (reference sequence). J was trimmed by 5 bases and V by 3 bases; bases with no gene match: 14. V is TRBV27 and J is TRBJ1-4; 8 bases are a match to TRBD1. The source is a boy younger than 18 in good health and CMV-seronegative. The sequenced sample consisted of PBMCs. CDR3 sequence (DNA): TGTGCCAGCAGTTTTCTACAGGGGGGAAGGATAGGCAATGAAAAACTGTTTTTT. Translating it yields CASSFLQGGRIGNEKLFF.